These 8 T cell receptor beta chains were all obtained from the same sample, sequenced in a study of molecular identifiers for immune sequencing clone quantification. TCRdb used MiXCR to reprocess the PCR reads, holding one entry per CDR3 protein. Of around 480,000 distinct CDR3 sequences listed, 20% to 25% are singletons. The sample consisted of naive CD8+ T cells from blood, with Jurkat cell RNA spiked in. Subset reported: FACS-sorted CD8+CD4-CCR7+CD45RA+ naive T cells. Receptor source: a human donor in good health. Some libraries in this study had Jurkat cell RNA spiked in.

In the case of this clonotype: It may be a read error: a sequence one base away is much more abundant. This chain uses TRBV20-1 with TRBJ2-3; D possibly corresponds to TRBD2 (6 bases). The CDR3 has 13 amino acids. Germline CDR1 is DFQATT and CDR2 is SNEGSKA (reference sequence). The CDR3: CSARRTNTGTQYF. In DNA form, the CDR3 reads TGCAGTGCTAGACGGACTAACACAGGTACGCAGTATTTT.

This clonotype was detected ten times or more. The genes are TRBV28 and TRBJ1-5, with D perhaps TRBD1 (6 bases). Deletions cut 4 bases from V and 3 bases from J, with 10 bases between. The CDR3 is 14 amino acids. Germline values: CDR1 MDHEN, CDR2 SYDVKM. The CDR3 is CASSSDSYNQPQHF. In DNA form, the CDR3 reads TGTGCCAGCAGTTCGGACAGCTACAATCAGCCCCAGCATTTT.

This clonotype showed up many times. The rearrangement uses TRBV24-1 and TRBJ2-1; D is unclear. Germline V gene sequence: CDR1 KGHDR, CDR2 SFDVKD. Trimming pared 5 bases from V and 2 bases from J, leaving 6 bases between. There are 13 residues in the CDR3. The CDR3 DNA reads as TGTGCCACCAGTGTACAGCCCTACAATGAGCAGTTCTTC. It codes for CATSVQPYNEQFF.

Points on this clonotype: One end of the junction varies from germline; a read error may be responsible. The J gene is TRBJ2-6, the V gene TRBV7-9; D unclear. The germline CDR1 and CDR2 sequences are SEHNR and FQNEAQ (reference sequence). CDR3 size: 12 residues. The CDR3 spells CASSLEANVLAF. CDR3 nucleotide sequence: TGTGCCAGCAGCTTAGAGGCCAACGTCCTGGCTTTC. The variable domain in full, with the rest retrieved from reference TRBV7-9 and TRBJ2-6, is DTGVSQNPRHKITKRGQNVTFRCDPISEHNRLYWYRQTLGQGPEFLTYFQNEAQLEKSRLLSDRFSAERPKGSFSTLEIQRTEQGDSAMYLCASSLEANVLAFGAGSRLTVL.

The sample holds many counts of this clonotype. The V call is TRBV29-1, the J call TRBJ2-7; TRBD1 matches 9 bases. From germline, CDR1 is SQVTM and CDR2 ANQGSEA. The ends lost 5 bases at V and 2 bases at J; junction bases unmatched: 1. The CDR3 contains 12 residues. The DNA for the CDR3 is TGCAGCGTTACAGGGGGCCCCTACGAGCAGTACTTC. Its translation: CSVTGGPYEQYF.

This clonotype was counted between two and nine times. The chain recombines TRBV19 with TRBJ2-5, with 11 bases identical to TRBD2. The V segment lost 7 bases and the J segment 1 base; nucleotides outside the gene matches: 2. In germline, CDR1 is LNHDA, CDR2 SQIVND (reference sequence). This CDR3 region has 14 residues. CDR3: CASTSGRFQETQYF. CDR3 DNA sequence: TGTGCCAGTACTAGCGGGAGGTTCCAAGAGACCCAGTACTTC.

About this clonotype: A junction end diverges from the germline sequence, so it may reflect a read error. The V and J genes are TRBV5-6 and TRBJ2-1, with D hard to call. Per the germline V gene, CDR1 is SGHDT and CDR2 is YYEEEE. The CDR3 is 14 residues long. The CDR3 bases are TGTGCCAGCAGTCCCGGTGGGTCCTTCAATGAGCAGTTCTTC. Its translation: CASSPGGSFNEQFF. The full variable domain, with the rest looked up from reference TRBV5-6 and TRBJ2-1, is DAGVTQSPTHLIKTRGQQVTLRCSPKSGHDTVSWYQQALGQGPQFIFQYYEEEERQRGNFPDRFSGHQFPNYSSELNVNALLLGDSALYLCASSPGGSFNEQFFGPGTRLTVL.

Worth noting for this clonotype: A much more abundant neighbour one base away suggests this may be a read error. The chain combines TRBV12-3 or TRBV12-4 with TRBJ1-3; possible D gene TRBD1, 6 bases. The CDR3 has 16 residues. V was shortened by 6 bases and J by 0 bases, with 15 bases between the two germline ends. The CDR3 coding sequence is TGTGCCAGCAGGGAACTGGGACACAACTCTGGAAACACCATATATTTT. This sequence encodes CASRELGHNSGNTIYF.